The entry below gives a single T cell receptor beta chain sequence along with its context. As to treatment: roughly 18 received Ad26.COV2.S at low or high dose, single or two shots; about 5 received placebo; per-sample allocation not given. Sampling took place 63 days after the first vaccine or placebo injection. These data belong to a study of Ad26.COV2.S vaccination and SARS-CoV-2 variants. The CDR3 contains 13 residues. The V gene's germline CDR1 is SGHRS and CDR2 YFSETQ. The V gene lost 1 base and the J gene lost 2 bases, with 6 bases spanning the gap. The repertoire was sequenced with immunoSEQ multiplex PCR; TCRdb's copy has only in-frame clones and lacks some. In the table there are around 450,000 clones, 75% to 90% of which are singletons.

The chain recombines TRBV5-1 with TRBJ2-5; D ambiguous. Sequencing used peripheral blood, obtained in a trial of Ad26.COV2.S vaccine versus placebo. This receptor was identified in a person between 18 and 65 years old who received the Ad26.COV2.S COVID-19 vaccine or a placebo. In DNA, the CDR3 is TGCGCCAGCAGCTTGCCGTATCAAGAGACCCAGTACTTC. It codes for CASSLPYQETQYF.